This T cell receptor beta chain derives from a study of a mutant IDH1 vaccine in newly diagnosed glioma. This clone was picked up a small number of times. Time point specified: baseline, week 1 (first vaccination visit). Treatment: pre-vaccination baseline after standard-of-care therapy. Repertoires were generated with immunoSEQ multiplex PCR, while TCRdb's copy carries only in-frame clones and drops some. The sample contains 15,000 to 20,000 clones, 80% of which appear only once. There are 15 residues in the CDR3. CDR1 and CDR2 (germline): SGHTA, FQGNSA. With 3 bases removed from V and 2 bases from J, the gap between germline ends came to 14 bases.

Specimen: PBMCs, collected from a glioma patient treated with radiotherapy, temozolomide or both. This clonotype was sampled from a man aged 35-49 years with glioma. J is TRBJ2-7 and V is TRBV7-2; D not certain. The chain's CDR3 is CASSLGSRATYEQYF. As DNA, the CDR3 is TGTGCCAGCAGCTTGGGCTCACGGGCCACCTACGAGCAGTACTTC.